This T cell receptor beta chain appears in the sequencing data of a study of T-cell reconstitution after alpha-beta-depleted transplantation in children. Researchers prepared the TCRbeta library using unique molecular identifiers, the study reports. TCRdb analysed the PCR reads with MiXCR anew, one entry per CDR3 protein. The profile shows about 400,000 distinct CDR3 sequences, 15% to 20% of them singletons. This CDR3 has 15 residues. CDR1 is SGHRS and CDR2 is YFSETQ in the germline V gene. V lost 1 base to trimming and J lost 1 base; unmatched junction nucleotides: 4. Sequenced here: PBMCs, mostly from graft donor cells, sampled 360 days after TCRalphabeta/CD19-depleted stem cell transplant. J is TRBJ1-1 and V is TRBV5-1, with 7 bases that match TRBD1. This receptor was obtained from a boy under three years old who had a stem cell transplant for Wiskott-Aldrich syndrome, so the T cells may come from the graft donor. This chain's CDR3 is CASSLTGAPNTEAFF. CDR3 DNA sequence: TGCGCCAGCAGCTTGACAGGGGCCCCGAACACTGAAGCTTTCTTT.